This entry lists 26 T cell receptor beta chains sequenced from one sample in a study of early T cells in non-severe SARS-CoV-2 infection (dated by TCRdb to the early 2020s). Library prep was done by 5' RACE. Sequencing relied on a NextSeq 500. Clones were called with MiXCR by TCRdb after fastp trimmed the public reads at Q25, and only in-frame beta chains were retained. All rows with the same CDR3 protein become a single entry with the most common DNA and genes. For this sample the table gives 30,000 to 45,000 distinct CDR3 sequences, of which 5.3% were detected only once. 30% of the sample rests with the top ten. The sequenced sample consisted of whole blood. These TCRs come from an adult who was a healthcare worker with PCR-confirmed SARS-CoV-2 infection or an uninfected control (not recorded which).

This clonotype was found a few times. J is TRBJ2-6 and V is TRBV6-6, with 9 positions matching TRBD1. Germline lookup yields CDR1 MNHNY and CDR2 SVGAGI (reference sequence). Trimming cost V 2 bases and J 0 bases; bases outside gene matches: 2. The CDR3 contains 17 residues. CDR3: CASSYLTGGSGANVLTF. The CDR3 region has the DNA TGTGCCAGCAGTTACCTGACAGGGGGCTCTGGGGCCAACGTCCTGACTTTC.

The sample holds many counts of this clonotype. The CDR3 coding sequence is TGTGCCAGCAGGACTCGGGGGAGCTCCTACAATGAGCAGTTCTTC. Translated: CASRTRGSSYNEQFF. The chain uses TRBV11-3 and TRBJ2-1, with D possibly TRBD2 on 6 matching bases. V lost 6 bases and J lost 0, with 12 bases in between. Germline-derived CDR1 and CDR2 are SGHNT and YENEEA. The CDR3 spans 15 residues.

This clonotype occurred many times. V usage is TRBV5-8 and J usage is TRBJ1-5; no clear D. Trimming left V 3 bases short and J 5 bases short, with 9 bases between. Germline CDR1 is SGHTS and CDR2 is YDEGEE. This CDR3 spans 13 amino acids. This CDR3 reads CASSYGVDQPQHF. The CDR3 nucleotides read TGTGCCAGCAGCTATGGGGTGGATCAGCCCCAGCATTTT.

This clonotype was recorded at least ten times. The CDR3 loop reads CASTESGTGGYEQYF. The CDR3, as DNA: TGTGCCAGCACCGAGTCCGGGACAGGGGGCTACGAGCAGTACTTC. The J gene is TRBJ2-7, the V gene TRBV6-6, with 11 bases identical to TRBD1. Trimming removed 7 bases from V and 3 bases from J; junction bases left unmatched: 8. Germline-derived CDR1 and CDR2 are MNHNY and SVGAGI (reference sequence). The CDR3 has 15 amino acids.

The chain combines TRBV19 with TRBJ1-2; 8 bases are shared with TRBD1. This CDR3 contains 13 residues. Germline V gives CDR1 LNHDA, CDR2 SQIVND (reference sequence). J was trimmed by 8 bases and V by 3 bases; bases with no gene match: 5. This chain's CDR3 is CASSIRGRKGYTF. The CDR3 nucleotides are TGTGCCAGTAGTATCAGGGGGCGCAAGGGCTACACCTTC.

This clonotype was seen repeatedly, ten times or more. V is TRBV20-1 and J is TRBJ2-7, with 9 bases matching TRBD1. Unmatched junction bases numbered 8, after V lost 6 bases and J lost 5 bases. The CDR3 contains 13 residues. From germline, CDR1 is DFQATT and CDR2 SNEGSKA (reference sequence). For the CDR3, the DNA is TGCAGTGCCACGGGACAGGGATTCGACGAGCAGTACTTC. Protein product: CSATGQGFDEQYF.

This clonotype was recorded at least ten times. This chain joins TRBV11-1 and TRBJ2-1; a possible D gene is TRBD2 (5 bases). The V end lost 0 bases, the J end lost 5 bases, and 11 bases lay between the germline ends. This CDR3 spans 15 amino acids. CDR1 and CDR2 (germline): SGHAT, FQDESV (reference sequence). This CDR3 reads CASSLAAGFHNEQFF. DNA for the CDR3: TGTGCCAGCAGCTTAGCGGCGGGCTTCCACAATGAGCAGTTCTTC.

The chain uses TRBV19 and TRBJ1-2, with TRBD1 as a possible D gene (5 bases). The CDR3 totals 13 residues. Germline values: CDR1 LNHDA, CDR2 SQIVND (reference sequence). V lost 6 bases, J lost 8 bases, and 16 bases lay in between. CDR3 amino acids: CASRGPEREGYTF. The CDR3 DNA reads as TGTGCCAGTAGGGGGCCTGAACGAGAGGGCTACACCTTC.

The chain couples TRBV11-1 to TRBJ2-1; D unresolved. Germline V gene data show CDR1 as SGHAT and CDR2 as FQDESV (reference sequence). Trimming removed 5 bases from V and 9 bases from J, with 20 bases in between. This CDR3 comprises 15 residues. Written as DNA, the CDR3 is TGTGCCAGCAGCCAACCGGGCCGCCCCGAGCCTGAGCAGTTCTTC. It yields the protein CASSQPGRPEPEQFF.

This clonotype was observed a few times. The chain links TRBV6-5 to TRBJ2-7; tentatively, D is TRBD1 (5 bases). The CDR3 is 15 amino acids. CDR1 MNHEY and CDR2 SVGAGI come from the germline V gene. V was pared by 8 bases and J by 0 bases, with 17 bases between. CDR3 nucleotides: TGTGCCAGCCAGGCCCGACAGTTAGTCTCCTACGAGCAGTACTTC. Translating it yields CASQARQLVSYEQYF.

In its sample, this clonotype was seen many times. The chain joins TRBV29-1 to TRBJ1-1; D remains unclear. Germline V CDR1 and CDR2: SQVTM, ANQGSEA. Between the trimmed V and J ends, which lost 4 bases and 0 bases, there was a span of 9 bases. This CDR3 contains 13 residues. The CDR3 loop is CSVAQTMNTEAFF. The CDR3 bases are TGCAGCGTTGCCCAGACCATGAACACTGAAGCTTTCTTT.

In its sample, this clonotype was seen many times. The chain has TRBV7-6 and TRBJ2-3; 14 bases line up with TRBD2. The CDR3 has 16 amino acids. V dropped 5 bases and J dropped 4; count of bases not matched to a gene: 5. CDR1 and CDR2 (germline): SGHVS, FNYEAQ. CDR3 sequence reads: CASSDGLAGGADTQYF. The DNA for the CDR3 is TGTGCCAGCAGCGACGGACTAGCGGGAGGAGCAGATACGCAGTATTTT.

This clonotype has ten or more counts. The chain is built from TRBV20-1 and TRBJ2-3, with D unresolved. The CDR3 spans 13 residues. In germline, CDR1 is DFQATT, CDR2 SNEGSKA (reference sequence). V was trimmed by 0 bases and J by 4 bases, leaving 8 bases between them. CDR3 amino acids: CSAREGLADTQYF. In nucleotides, the CDR3 is TGCAGTGCTAGAGAAGGGTTAGCAGATACGCAGTATTTT.

In its sample, this clonotype was seen many times. This rearrangement joins TRBV7-2 to TRBJ1-1; perhaps TRBD1 as D (5 bases). Germline V CDR1 and CDR2: SGHTA, FQGNSA. This CDR3 region has 14 residues. V was clipped by 4 bases and J by 4 bases, with 13 bases between them. For the CDR3, the DNA is TGTGCCAGCAGCTCTGCGTCAGGGTTCACTGAAGCTTTCTTT. Protein product: CASSSASGFTEAFF.

This clonotype was seen at least ten times. This chain joins TRBV20-1 and TRBJ2-7; TRBD1 is a possible D gene (5 bases). Germline lookup yields CDR1 DFQATT and CDR2 SNEGSKA (reference sequence). The CDR3 has 12 residues. V was clipped by 7 bases and J by 2 bases, with 12 bases between them. The CDR3 sequence: CSVPGNTYEQYF. CDR3 in DNA: TGCAGTGTTCCAGGGAATACCTACGAGCAGTACTTC.

The V gene is TRBV3-1, the J gene TRBJ2-5, with TRBD2 matching 12 bases. This CDR3 contains 17 residues. Germline V gene data show CDR1 as LGHDT and CDR2 as YNNKEL (reference sequence). V trimming: 0 bases; J trimming: 5 bases; junction bases outside the gene matches: 7. The CDR3 nucleotides read TGTGCCAGCAGCCAAGACTGGAGACTAGCGGGGGTGGAGACCCAGTACTTC. Encoded protein: CASSQDWRLAGVETQYF.

The sample holds a few counts of this clonotype. The chain carries TRBV30 and TRBJ1-6; 7 nucleotides agree with TRBD1. This CDR3 spans 14 amino acids. The V and J ends lost 1 base and 6 bases, in that order; junction bases with no gene match: 3. The germline V gene has CDR1 GTSNPN and CDR2 SVGIG (reference sequence). The CDR3 protein is CAWSEGASNSPLHF. CDR3 in DNA: TGTGCCTGGAGTGAGGGGGCGTCTAATTCACCCCTCCACTTT.

This clonotype was counted at least ten times. V and J are TRBV20-1 and TRBJ2-5; TRBD1 matches 7 bases. CDR1 is DFQATT, CDR2 SNEGSKA, per germline (reference sequence). This CDR3 region has 15 residues. With V trimmed by 0 bases and J by 4 bases, 8 bases remained unmatched. Written as DNA, the CDR3 is TGCAGTGCTAGAGAAACACAGGGGTTAGGAGAGACCCAGTACTTC. Its translation: CSARETQGLGETQYF.

The V call is TRBV20-1, the J call TRBJ2-1, with 11 bases fitting TRBD1. Losses at the gene ends were 6 bases for V and 6 bases for J; bases not matched to a gene: 7. Germline CDR1 and CDR2: DFQATT and SNEGSKA (reference sequence). This CDR3 region has 14 residues. This CDR3 is CSANTGTGGNEQFF. DNA of the CDR3: TGCAGTGCCAACACCGGGACAGGGGGCAATGAGCAGTTCTTC.

This clonotype was observed many times. This chain joins TRBV24-1 and TRBJ2-1; 10 bases align to TRBD2. CDR3 length: 16 residues. J lost 7 bases, V lost 3 bases, and 8 bases had no gene match. Germline lookup yields CDR1 KGHDR and CDR2 SFDVKD. CDR3 residues: CATSDRPSGRGNEQFF. The CDR3 DNA is TGTGCCACCAGTGATCGCCCCAGCGGGAGGGGAAATGAGCAGTTCTTC.

This clonotype appeared many times. The V and J genes are TRBV7-8 and TRBJ1-2; D possibly corresponds to TRBD1 (6 bases). CDR3 length equals 16 residues. V was trimmed by 0 bases and J by 7 bases, leaving 18 bases between them. Germline V gene lookup returns CDR1 SGHVS and CDR2 FQNEAQ. The CDR3 protein is CASSLAVQGSRGGYTF. The CDR3 DNA reads TGTGCCAGCAGCTTAGCCGTACAGGGTTCAAGAGGTGGCTACACCTTC.

In its sample, this clonotype was seen many times. The junction differs from germline at one of its ends, possibly a read error. V gene TRBV20-1 combines with J gene TRBJ1-6; TRBD1 aligns across 8 bases. The length of the CDR3 is 15 residues. In germline, CDR1 is DFQATT, CDR2 SNEGSKA (reference sequence). The CDR3 coding sequence is TGCAGTGCTAGAATCGGACAGGGCGGGAATTCACCCCTCCATTTT. It is translated as CSARIGQGGNSPLHF.

This clonotype showed up many times. The chain couples TRBV12-3 or TRBV12-4 to TRBJ1-2; TRBD1 is a possible D gene (5 bases). The CDR3 is 14 residues long. Trimming removed 7 bases from V and 5 bases from J, with 17 bases in between. The CDR3 sequence: CASTVARELYGYTF. The DNA for the CDR3 is TGTGCCAGCACCGTGGCCAGGGAGCTTTATGGCTACACCTTC.

This clonotype was recorded at least ten times. The rearrangement links TRBV5-1 to TRBJ2-7, with 7 bases lining up with TRBD2. This CDR3 region has 15 residues. After removal of 4 bases from V and 6 bases from J, the junction contained 13 bases not matched to a gene. Germline V gene sequence: CDR1 SGHRS, CDR2 YFSETQ. The CDR3 is CASSLVVAGAGEQYF. The CDR3 DNA sequence: TGCGCCAGCAGCCTGGTCGTGGCGGGAGCGGGCGAGCAGTACTTC. Full variable domain (remainder filled in from reference TRBV5-1 and TRBJ2-7): KAGVTQTPRYLIKTRGQQVTLSCSPISGHRSVSWYQQTPGQGLQFLFEYFSETQRNKGNFPGRFSGRQFSNSRSEMNVSTLELGDSALYLCASSLVVAGAGEQYFGPGTRLTVT.

This clonotype was picked up many times. The chain joins TRBV25-1 to TRBJ2-5; D not resolved. Trimming took 3 bases from V and 7 from J, leaving 12 bases between them. Germline-derived CDR1 and CDR2 are MGHDK and SYGVNS. The CDR3 loop spans 13 amino acids. The CDR3 coding sequence is TGTGCCAGCAGTGATGGTCGCTCCGGGACCCAGTACTTC. Translated, it gives CASSDGRSGTQYF.

This clonotype has a count of ten or more. The genes are TRBV20-1 and TRBJ2-1; 8 nucleotides agree with TRBD1. The J segment lost 7 bases and the V segment lost 5 bases, leaving 13 bases of the junction unmatched. This CDR3 comprises 15 residues. CDR1 and CDR2 from the germline V gene are DFQATT and SNEGSKA (reference sequence). CDR3 amino acids: CSAGYRWDRLNEQFF. DNA for the CDR3: TGCAGTGCTGGTTATCGGTGGGACAGGCTAAATGAGCAGTTCTTC.